One sample yielded the 7 T cell receptor beta chains listed below, sequenced in a study of blood T cell repertoires in COVID-19. Sequenced by immunoSEQ multiplex PCR; TCRdb stores in-frame clones only, minus some. The table has about 46,000 clones, less than 90% seen once. Specimen: peripheral blood. The receptors were sampled from a man aged 55 to 70 with active COVID-19.

V usage is TRBV6-5 and J usage is TRBJ2-7, with unresolved D. Between the trimmed V and J ends, which lost 7 bases and 0 bases, there was a span of 4 bases. This CDR3 has 11 amino acids. CDR1 is MNHEY and CDR2 is SVGAGI in the germline V gene. CDR3 in DNA: TGTGCCAGCACTAACTCCTACGAGCAGTACTTC. Its translation is CASTNSYEQYF.

This clone was counted only a few times. The gene calls are TRBV19 and TRBJ1-2, with D tentatively TRBD1 (6 bases). V was cut by 5 bases and J by 6 bases, with 10 bases left in between. This CDR3 is 12 amino acids long. The germline V gene encodes CDR1 LNHDA and CDR2 SQIVND (reference sequence). Written as DNA, the CDR3 is TGTGCCAGTAGTCGCAGGGGAGATGGCTACACCTTC. The encoded protein is CASSRRGDGYTF.

Worth noting for this clone: The junction does not match germline at one end; this may be a read error. Different DNA sequences within this sample yield the same CDR3. The chain uses TRBV9 and TRBJ1-6, with D unresolved. CDR1 SGDLS and CDR2 YYNGEE come from the germline V gene. The CDR3 extends over 14 amino acids. DNA of the CDR3: TGTGCCAGCAGCGTAGGCGGGAATAATTCGCCCCTCCACTTT. Encoded protein: CASSVGGNNSPLHF.

The V gene is TRBV5-1, the J gene TRBJ2-5; 11 positions match TRBD2. CDR3 length equals 15 residues. The V gene end was trimmed by 5 bases and the J gene end by 5 bases; junction bases not matched to a gene: 8. Germline V gene data show CDR1 as SGHRS and CDR2 as YFSETQ. CDR3 nucleotide sequence: TGCGCCAGCAGTTTTAGCGGGAGGGCGGAGGAGACCCAGTACTTC. It codes for CASSFSGRAEETQYF.

J is TRBJ2-2 and V is TRBV28; a weak D match, TRBD2 (6 bases). Trimming left V 6 bases short and J 1 base short, with 12 bases between. The germline gives CDR1 MDHEN, CDR2 SYDVKM. This CDR3 is built from 15 residues. CDR3 loop: CASSLQGLNTGELFF. The CDR3 nucleotides are TGTGCCAGCAGCCTCCAGGGACTGAACACCGGGGAGCTGTTTTTT.

This chain joins TRBV19 and TRBJ1-2; D remains unclear. Germline V CDR1 and CDR2: LNHDA, SQIVND (reference sequence). The CDR3 consists of 14 residues. V was trimmed by 7 bases and J by 6 bases, leaving 18 bases between them. The CDR3 DNA follows: TGTGCCAGTACCCAATCTGTCGGGGAGGATGGCTACACCTTC. Its translation is CASTQSVGEDGYTF.

The rearrangement joins TRBV28 to TRBJ1-1; a weak D match, TRBD1 (6 bases). The V and J ends lost 2 bases and 1 base respectively, with 8 bases between them. Germline-derived CDR1 and CDR2 are MDHEN and SYDVKM. The CDR3 spans 14 residues. This CDR3 reads CASSLPTGNTEAFF. The CDR3 region has the DNA TGTGCCAGCAGTTTACCGACAGGGAACACTGAAGCTTTCTTT.